This T cell receptor (beta chain) was documented in a study of metastatic and nonmetastatic thyroid tumors. In the source study's methods: Across clinicopathological groups, CDR3 differences served as the basis for building a distant-metastasis classifier for papillary thyroid cancer. TCRdb reprocessed the PCR reads using MiXCR. The V and J calls and clone size are TCRdb's, not the authors'. In the table there are about 31,000 clones, roughly a fifth of which are singletons. The CDR3 consists of 12 residues. V dropped 6 bases and J dropped 6; count of bases not matched to a gene: 5. The germline V gene has CDR1 MNHEY and CDR2 SVGEGT. This clone was seen many times. Before thyroid surgery, none of the patients had received any treatment.

This chain links TRBV6-2 or TRBV6-3 with TRBJ2-7; 7 nucleotides align to TRBD1. The sequenced sample was blood. This TCR was recovered from a female donor with papillary thyroid cancer or a benign thyroid nodule (not recorded which). Some clones in this sample may be carry-over from other donors' samples. The CDR3 loop is CASSLTGVEQYF. CDR3 sequence (DNA): TGTGCCAGCAGCTTAACAGGGGTCGAGCAGTACTTC.